The clone carrying this T cell receptor (beta chain) was seen a few times. The antigen is unknown. The data derive from a study of T cells in Graves' hyperthyroidism and ophthalmopathy. Study-level findings and limits: Most clonotypes expanded in thyroid above 0.001 were likewise present in blood.

RNA transcripts gave rise to amplified TCR beta CDR3 regions. A set of HTBI primers served as the primers for a first-round RT-PCR of the TCR CDR3. TCRdb called the multiplex PCR reads again in MiXCR, with one record for every CDR3 protein. Among a few hundred thousand distinct CDR3 sequences, about a sixth were seen once, and the ten largest hold over 45%. The CDR3 is made up of 11 amino acids. Germline assignment: CDR1 ENHRY and CDR2 SYGVKD. Between the trimmed V and J ends, which lost 4 bases and 8 bases, there was a span of 8 bases. The origin of this receptor is a woman aged 60 to 75 with Graves' ophthalmopathy. Sequenced input: blood. This chain uses TRBV10-3 with TRBJ1-2; perhaps TRBD1 as D (6 bases). The CDR3 DNA follows: TGTGCCATCAGTGTGGGGGGCGGCTACACCTTC. It yields the protein CAISVGGGYTF.